The following is a T cell receptor (beta chain) sequence with its context. The data originate from a study of blood T cell repertoires in COVID-19. The overall study: Collection of acute and convalescent COVID-19 samples took place in the United States, Italy and Spain. The analysed material was cDNA or gDNA that came from T cells, B-cell-depleted T cells, or PBMCs.

Under the authors' procedure: Estimates of nucleated cell counts were drawn from the amplification of reference gene primers. The table came from immunoSEQ multiplex PCR; TCRdb's copy has only in-frame clones and leaves some out. D and trimming come from the DNA, and the V and J calls and clone size come from that table. The data hold 120,000 or so clones, with roughly 85% observed a single time. CDR1 SNHLY and CDR2 FYNNEI come from the germline V gene. Trimming shortened V by 10 bases and J by 5 bases, and 17 bases separated the two germline ends. This CDR3 contains 13 residues. The chain recombines TRBV2 with TRBJ1-2; D might be TRBD1 (6 bases). The source of this sequence is a man older than 75 with active or convalescent COVID-19. The sequenced sample consisted of peripheral blood. CDR3 loop: CATAQGSRYGYTF. CDR3 coding DNA: TGTGCCACCGCCCAGGGGAGTAGATATGGCTACACCTTC.